This T cell receptor (beta chain) originates from a study of human T cells and chemical hapten exposure. Study-level background: Epicutaneous patch tests delivered 0.01% DPC to the upper back, with evaluation at 6 days.

Time point in this sample: patch test 3, about 24 weeks after DPC sensitization. The treatment here: therapeutic diphenylcyclopropenone sensitization with weekly scalp DPC. Blood draws came first, before each patch test. The length of the CDR3 is 16 residues. CDR1 is SGHVS, CDR2 FNYEAQ, per germline. Trimming removed 2 bases at V and 8 bases at J, with 19 bases between. The study, taken as a whole, reports: While controls formed fewer of them, expanded TCRs formed significantly more large CDR3 similarity clusters.

Each cDNA molecule in the library carried unique molecular identifiers. TCRdb called the RACE reads again in MiXCR, with one record for every CDR3 protein. The repertoire consists of about 82,000 distinct CDR3 sequences, with approximately 12% occurring once and the leading ten covering around 5.8%. As for this clonotype: What it binds is unknown. A much larger clone sits a single nucleotide away, making a read error possible.

J is TRBJ2-1 and V is TRBV7-6; D is perhaps TRBD1 or TRBD2 (5 bases each). The source is a woman in her 50s with alopecia areata. Some clones in this sample may be carry-over from other donors' samples. The sequencing used whole blood, collected in connection with sensitization to the hapten diphenylcyclopropenone (DPC). The CDR3 here is CASSLFGTASADEQFF. CDR3 bases: TGTGCCAGCAGCTTATTCGGGACCGCCTCGGCGGATGAGCAGTTCTTC.